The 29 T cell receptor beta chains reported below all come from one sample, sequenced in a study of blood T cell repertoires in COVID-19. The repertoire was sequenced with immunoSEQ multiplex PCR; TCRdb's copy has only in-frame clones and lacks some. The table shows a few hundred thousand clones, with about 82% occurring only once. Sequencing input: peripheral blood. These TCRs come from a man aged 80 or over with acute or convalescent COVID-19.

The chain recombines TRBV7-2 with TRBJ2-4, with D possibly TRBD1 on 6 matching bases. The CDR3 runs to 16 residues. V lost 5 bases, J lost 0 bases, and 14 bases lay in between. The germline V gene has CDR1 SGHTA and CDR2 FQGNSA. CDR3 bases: TGTGCCAGCAGCAGTCCGGGACACCTAGCCAAAAACATTCAGTACTTC. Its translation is CASSSPGHLAKNIQYF.

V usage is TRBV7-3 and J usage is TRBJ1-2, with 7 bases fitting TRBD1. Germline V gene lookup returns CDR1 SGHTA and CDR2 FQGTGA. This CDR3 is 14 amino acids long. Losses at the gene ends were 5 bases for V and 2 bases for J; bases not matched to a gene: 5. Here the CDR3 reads CASSPGGGNYGYTF. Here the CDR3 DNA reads TGTGCCAGCAGCCCAGGAGGGGGCAACTATGGCTACACCTTC.

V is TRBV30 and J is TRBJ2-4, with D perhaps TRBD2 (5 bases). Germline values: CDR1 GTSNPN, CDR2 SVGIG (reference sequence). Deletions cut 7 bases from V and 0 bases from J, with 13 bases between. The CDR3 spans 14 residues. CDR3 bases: TGTGCCTCGGGGATTTTCTTAGCCAAAAACATTCAGTACTTC. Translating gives CASGIFLAKNIQYF.

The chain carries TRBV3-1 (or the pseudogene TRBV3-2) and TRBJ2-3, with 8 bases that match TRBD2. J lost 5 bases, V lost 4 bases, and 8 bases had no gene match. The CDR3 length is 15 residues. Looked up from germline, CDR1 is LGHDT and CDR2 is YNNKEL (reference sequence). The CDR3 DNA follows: TGTGCCAGCAGCCGCGGGAGGCCCGGTGAAGATACGCAGTATTTT. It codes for CASSRGRPGEDTQYF.

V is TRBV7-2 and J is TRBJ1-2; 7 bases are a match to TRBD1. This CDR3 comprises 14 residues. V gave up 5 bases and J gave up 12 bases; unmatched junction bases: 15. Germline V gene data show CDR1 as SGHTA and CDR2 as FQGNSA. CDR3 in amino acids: CASSAGTVIPRNTF. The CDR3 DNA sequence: TGTGCCAGCAGCGCCGGGACAGTAATACCCCGAAACACCTTC. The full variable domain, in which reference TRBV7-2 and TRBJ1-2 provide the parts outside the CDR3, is GAGVSQSPSNKVTEKGKDVELRCDPISGHTALYWYRQSLGQGLEFLIYFQGNSAPDKSGLPSDRFSAERTGGSVSTLTIQRTQQEDSAVYLCASSAGTVIPRNTFGSGTRLTVV.

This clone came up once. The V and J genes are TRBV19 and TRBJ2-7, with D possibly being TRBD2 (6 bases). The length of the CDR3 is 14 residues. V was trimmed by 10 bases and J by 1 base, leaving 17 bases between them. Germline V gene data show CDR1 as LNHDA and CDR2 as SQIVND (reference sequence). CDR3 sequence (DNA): TGTGCCATTACGACTAGTCCCCCATCCTACGAGCAGTACTTC. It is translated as CAITTSPPSYEQYF.

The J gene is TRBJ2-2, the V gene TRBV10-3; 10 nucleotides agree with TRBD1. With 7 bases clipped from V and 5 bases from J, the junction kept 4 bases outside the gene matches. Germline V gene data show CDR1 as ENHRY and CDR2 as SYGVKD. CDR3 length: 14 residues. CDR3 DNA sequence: TGTGCCATCAAAGGACAGGGGGTTACCGGGGAGCTGTTTTTT. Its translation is CAIKGQGVTGELFF.

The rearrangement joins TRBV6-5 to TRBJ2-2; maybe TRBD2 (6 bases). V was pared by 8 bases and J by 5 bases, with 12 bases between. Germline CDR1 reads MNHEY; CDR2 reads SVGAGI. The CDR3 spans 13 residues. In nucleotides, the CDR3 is TGTGCCAGCTGCCAGGGACTTACCGGGGAGCTGTTTTTT. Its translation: CASCQGLTGELFF.

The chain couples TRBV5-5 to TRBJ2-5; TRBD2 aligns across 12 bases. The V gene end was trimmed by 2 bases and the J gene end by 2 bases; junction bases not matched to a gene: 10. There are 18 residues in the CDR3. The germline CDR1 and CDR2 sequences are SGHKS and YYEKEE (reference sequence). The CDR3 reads CASSLRLAGDLNQETQYF. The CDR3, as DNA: TGTGCCAGCAGCTTACGACTAGCGGGGGACCTAAATCAAGAGACCCAGTACTTC.

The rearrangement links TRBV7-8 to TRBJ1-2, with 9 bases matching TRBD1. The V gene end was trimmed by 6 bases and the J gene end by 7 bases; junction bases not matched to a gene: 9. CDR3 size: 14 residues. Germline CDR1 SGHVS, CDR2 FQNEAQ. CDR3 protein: CASSHPGQGTGYTF. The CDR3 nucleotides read TGTGCCAGCAGTCATCCGGGACAGGGTACTGGCTACACCTTC. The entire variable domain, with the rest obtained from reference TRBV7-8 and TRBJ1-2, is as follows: GAGVSQSPRYKVAKRGQDVALRCDPISGHVSLFWYQQALGQGPEFLTYFQNEAQLDKSGLPSDRFFAERPEGSVSTLKIQRTQQEDSAVYLCASSHPGQGTGYTFGSGTRLTVV.

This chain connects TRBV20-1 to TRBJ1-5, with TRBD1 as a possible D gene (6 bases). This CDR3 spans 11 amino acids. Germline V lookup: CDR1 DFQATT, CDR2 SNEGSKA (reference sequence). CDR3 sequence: CTRIEGEPQHF. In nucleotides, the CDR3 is TGCACCCGAATCGAGGGGGAGCCCCAGCATTTT.

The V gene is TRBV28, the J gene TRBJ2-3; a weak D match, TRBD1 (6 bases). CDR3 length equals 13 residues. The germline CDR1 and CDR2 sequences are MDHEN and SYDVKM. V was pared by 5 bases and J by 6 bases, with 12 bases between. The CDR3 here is CASSKTGPDTQYF. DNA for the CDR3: TGTGCCAGCAGTAAAACAGGGCCCGATACGCAGTATTTT.

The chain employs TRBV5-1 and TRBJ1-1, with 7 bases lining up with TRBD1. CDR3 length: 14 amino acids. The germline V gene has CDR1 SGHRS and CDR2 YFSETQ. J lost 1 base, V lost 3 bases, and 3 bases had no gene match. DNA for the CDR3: TGCGCCAGCAGCTGGCGACAGGGGAACACTGAAGCTTTCTTT. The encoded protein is CASSWRQGNTEAFF.

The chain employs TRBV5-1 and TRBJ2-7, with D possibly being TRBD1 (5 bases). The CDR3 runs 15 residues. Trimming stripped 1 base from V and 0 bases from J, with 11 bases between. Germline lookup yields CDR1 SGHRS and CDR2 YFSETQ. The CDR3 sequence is CASSLQQGFSYEQYF. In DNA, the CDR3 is TGCGCCAGCAGCTTGCAGCAGGGATTCTCCTACGAGCAGTACTTC.

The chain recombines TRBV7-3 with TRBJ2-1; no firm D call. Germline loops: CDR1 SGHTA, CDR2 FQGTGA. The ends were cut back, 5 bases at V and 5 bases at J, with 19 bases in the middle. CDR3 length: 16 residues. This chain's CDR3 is CASSAQAGRSNNEQFF. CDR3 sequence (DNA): TGTGCCAGCAGCGCTCAAGCAGGCCGAAGTAACAATGAGCAGTTCTTC.

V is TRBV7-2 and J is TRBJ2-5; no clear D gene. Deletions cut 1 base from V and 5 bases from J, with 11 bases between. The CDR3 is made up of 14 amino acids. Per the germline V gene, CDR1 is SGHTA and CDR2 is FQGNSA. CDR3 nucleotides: TGTGCCAGCAGCTTAGGTTCTAGAACCGAGACCCAGTACTTC. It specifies CASSLGSRTETQYF. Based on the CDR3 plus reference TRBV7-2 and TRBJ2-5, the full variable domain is GAGVSQSPSNKVTEKGKDVELRCDPISGHTALYWYRQSLGQGLEFLIYFQGNSAPDKSGLPSDRFSAERTGGSVSTLTIQRTQQEDSAVYLCASSLGSRTETQYFGPGTRLLVL.

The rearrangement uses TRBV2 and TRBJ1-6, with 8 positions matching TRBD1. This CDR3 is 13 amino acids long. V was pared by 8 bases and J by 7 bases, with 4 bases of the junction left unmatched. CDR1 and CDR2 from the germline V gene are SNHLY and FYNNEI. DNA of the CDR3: TGTGCCAGCTTGGACAGGGAAAATTCACCCCTCCACTTT. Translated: CASLDRENSPLHF.

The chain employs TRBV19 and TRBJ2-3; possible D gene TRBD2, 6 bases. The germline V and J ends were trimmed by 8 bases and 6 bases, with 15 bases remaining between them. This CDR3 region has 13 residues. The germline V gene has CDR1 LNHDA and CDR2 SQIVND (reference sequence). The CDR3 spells CASHHGGYDTQYF. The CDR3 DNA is TGTGCCAGTCACCACGGGGGATATGATACGCAGTATTTT. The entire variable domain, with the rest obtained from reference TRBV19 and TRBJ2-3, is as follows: DGGITQSPKYLFRKEGQNVTLSCEQNLNHDAMYWYRQDPGQGLRLIYYSQIVNDFQKGDIAEGYSVSREKKESFPLTVTSAQKNPTAFYLCASHHGGYDTQYFGPGTRLTVL.

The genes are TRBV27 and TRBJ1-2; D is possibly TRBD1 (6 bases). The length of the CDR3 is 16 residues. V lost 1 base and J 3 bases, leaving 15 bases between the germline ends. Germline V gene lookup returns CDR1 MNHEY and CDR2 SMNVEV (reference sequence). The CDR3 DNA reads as TGTGCCAGCAGTTTATTAGGGTTAGGGGGTGACTATGGCTACACCTTC. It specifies CASSLLGLGGDYGYTF.

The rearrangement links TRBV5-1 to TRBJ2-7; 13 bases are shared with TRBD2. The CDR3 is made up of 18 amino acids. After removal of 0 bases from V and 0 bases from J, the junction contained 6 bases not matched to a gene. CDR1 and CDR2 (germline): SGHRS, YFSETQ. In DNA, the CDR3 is TGCGCCAGCAGCTTGGGGGGGACTAGCGGGACCGACTCCTACGAGCAGTACTTC. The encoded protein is CASSLGGTSGTDSYEQYF. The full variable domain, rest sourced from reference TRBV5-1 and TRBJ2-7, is KAGVTQTPRYLIKTRGQQVTLSCSPISGHRSVSWYQQTPGQGLQFLFEYFSETQRNKGNFPGRFSGRQFSNSRSEMNVSTLELGDSALYLCASSLGGTSGTDSYEQYFGPGTRLTVT.

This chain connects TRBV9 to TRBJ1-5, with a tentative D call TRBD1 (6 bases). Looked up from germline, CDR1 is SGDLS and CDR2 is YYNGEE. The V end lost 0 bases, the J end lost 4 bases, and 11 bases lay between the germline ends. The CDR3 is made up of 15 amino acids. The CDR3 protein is CASSVEGGVNQPQHF. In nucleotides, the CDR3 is TGTGCCAGCAGCGTAGAGGGGGGGGTAAATCAGCCCCAGCATTTT.

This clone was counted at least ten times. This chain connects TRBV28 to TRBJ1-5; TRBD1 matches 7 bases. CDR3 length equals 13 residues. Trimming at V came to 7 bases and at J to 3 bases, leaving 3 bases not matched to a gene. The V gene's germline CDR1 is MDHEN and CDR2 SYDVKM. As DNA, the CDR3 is TGTGCCAGCAAGGGACAGAACAATCAGCCCCAGCATTTT. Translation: CASKGQNNQPQHF.

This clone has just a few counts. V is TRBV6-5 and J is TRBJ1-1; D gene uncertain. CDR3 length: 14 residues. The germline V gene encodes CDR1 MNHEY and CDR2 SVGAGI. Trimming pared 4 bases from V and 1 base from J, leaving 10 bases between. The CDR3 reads CASSWTDSNTEAFF. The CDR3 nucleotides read TGTGCCAGCAGTTGGACGGACTCGAACACTGAAGCTTTCTTT.

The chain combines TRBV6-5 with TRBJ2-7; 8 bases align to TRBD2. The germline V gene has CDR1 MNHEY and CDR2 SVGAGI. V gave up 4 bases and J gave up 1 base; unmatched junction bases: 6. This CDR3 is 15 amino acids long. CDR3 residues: CASSSVLAASYEQYF. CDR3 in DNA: TGTGCCAGCAGTTCCGTACTAGCGGCTTCCTACGAGCAGTACTTC.

In nucleotides, the CDR3 is TGCGCCAGCAGGACAGGGGCGTCTGGGGCCAACGTCCTGACTTTC. Its protein product is CASRTGASGANVLTF. The gene calls are TRBV5-1 and TRBJ2-6, with 8 nucleotides matching TRBD1. This CDR3 spans 15 amino acids. The germline CDR1 and CDR2 sequences are SGHRS and YFSETQ. V lost 5 bases to trimming and J lost 1 base; unmatched junction nucleotides: 2.

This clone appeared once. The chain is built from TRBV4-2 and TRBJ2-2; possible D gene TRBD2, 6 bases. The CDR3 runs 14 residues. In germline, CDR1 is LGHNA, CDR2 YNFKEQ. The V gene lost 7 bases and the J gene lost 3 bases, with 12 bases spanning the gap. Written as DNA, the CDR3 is TGTGCCAGCACCGTGGGGGGAGACACCGGGGAGCTGTTTTTT. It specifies CASTVGGDTGELFF.

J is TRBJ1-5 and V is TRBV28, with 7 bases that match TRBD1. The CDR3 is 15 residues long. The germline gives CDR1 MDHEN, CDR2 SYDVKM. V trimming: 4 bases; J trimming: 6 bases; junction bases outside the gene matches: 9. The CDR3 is CASSYQGPGGQPQHF. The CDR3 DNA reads TGTGCCAGCAGTTACCAAGGCCCAGGGGGTCAGCCCCAGCATTTT.

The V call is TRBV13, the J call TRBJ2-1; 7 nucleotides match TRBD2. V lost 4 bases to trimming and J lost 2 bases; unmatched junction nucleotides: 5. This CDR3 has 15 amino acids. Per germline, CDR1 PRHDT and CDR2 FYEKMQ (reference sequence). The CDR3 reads CASSSPSGPYNEQFF. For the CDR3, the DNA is TGTGCCAGCAGCTCACCTAGCGGTCCCTACAATGAGCAGTTCTTC.

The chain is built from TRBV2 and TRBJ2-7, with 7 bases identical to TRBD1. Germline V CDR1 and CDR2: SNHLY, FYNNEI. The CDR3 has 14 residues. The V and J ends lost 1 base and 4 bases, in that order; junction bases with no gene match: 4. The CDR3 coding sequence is TGTGCCAGCAGTGAAGACAGGGGCCTTTACGAGCAGTACTTC. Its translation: CASSEDRGLYEQYF.